This record concerns one T cell receptor beta chain sequence. The antigen is not known. The sample originates from a study of vaccination effects on CD4 cells after COVID-19. Repertoires were generated with immunoSEQ multiplex PCR, while TCRdb's copy carries only in-frame clones and drops some. The sample records under 75,000 clones, approximately 80% being singletons. CDR1 is MDHEN, CDR2 SYDVKM, per germline. Trimming left V 3 bases short and J 6 bases short, with 9 bases between. The length of the CDR3 is 12 residues. Pools of viral peptides were used by the ViraFEST assay to expand antigen-specific CD4+ T cells ahead of sequencing. Investigators separated out CD4+ T cells once 10 days of culture had passed. Absence of prior SARS-CoV-2 infection characterized the vaccine recipients, who showed negative nucleocapsid antibodies.

The specimen comprised CD4+ T cells from PBMCs cultured with SARS-CoV-2 spike peptides, sampled before COVID-19 vaccination. This chain links TRBV28 with TRBJ2-7; D might be TRBD2 (6 bases). The receptor was isolated from a human donor who received a COVID-19 vaccine. Here the CDR3 reads CASSLGGGEQYV. The CDR3 DNA reads as TGTGCCAGCAGTTTGGGGGGAGGCGAGCAGTACGTC.